Reported below is one T cell receptor beta chain. The source of the sample is a study of shared clonotypes between healthy human individuals. Profiling relied on immunoSEQ multiplex PCR, and the TCRdb table lists in-frame clones only, not all of them. This sample has about 2.4 million clones, with approximately 94% found just once. Germline V gives CDR1 MNHEY, CDR2 SVGAGI. V was pared by 5 bases and J by 14 bases, with 18 bases between. This CDR3 contains 12 residues. Sequenced input: naive CD4+ T cells from PBMCs. Sample subset: CD45RA+ positively selected. The sequence was obtained from a young man in good health. Some clones in this sample may be carry-over from other donors' samples. The chain combines TRBV6-5 with TRBJ1-2; a weak D match, TRBD1 (5 bases). Here the CDR3 DNA reads TGTGCCAGCAGTAGAATAGACAGAGCCTTAACCTTC. Amino acid sequence: CASSRIDRALTF.